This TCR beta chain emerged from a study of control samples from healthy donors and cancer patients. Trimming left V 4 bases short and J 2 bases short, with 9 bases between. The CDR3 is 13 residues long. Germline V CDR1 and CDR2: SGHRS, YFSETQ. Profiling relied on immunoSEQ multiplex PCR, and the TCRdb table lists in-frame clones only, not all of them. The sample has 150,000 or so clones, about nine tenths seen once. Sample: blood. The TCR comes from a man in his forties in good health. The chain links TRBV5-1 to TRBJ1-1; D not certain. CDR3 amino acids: CASSIRVNTEAFF. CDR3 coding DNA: TGCGCCAGCAGCATACGGGTAAACACTGAAGCTTTCTTT.